Below, 18 T cell receptor beta chains from the same sample are listed, as sequenced in a study of blood T cell repertoires in COVID-19. Assay used: immunoSEQ multiplex PCR; TCRdb lists only in-frame clones, some missing. The data show approximately 350,000 clones, with under 85% seen just once and less than 6% held by the top ten. Material for sequencing was PBMCs or T cells enriched from blood (not recorded which). The receptor source for this set is a woman aged 45-60 years who had recovered from COVID-19.

J is TRBJ2-5 and V is TRBV27; 8 bases align to TRBD1. Germline V lookup: CDR1 MNHEY, CDR2 SMNVEV (reference sequence). The V gene end was trimmed by 3 bases and the J gene end by 5 bases; junction bases not matched to a gene: 8. The CDR3 extends over 15 amino acids. The CDR3 DNA follows: TGTGCCAGCAGTTTGATCAGGGGGCGCCGGGAGACCCAGTACTTC. Its protein is CASSLIRGRRETQYF.

The gene calls are TRBV24-1 and TRBJ2-1, with D possibly being TRBD2 (6 bases). This CDR3 contains 13 residues. Germline assignment: CDR1 KGHDR and CDR2 SFDVKD. With 9 bases removed from V and 9 bases from J, the gap between germline ends came to 17 bases. CDR3 residues: CATQSGGIGEQFF. As DNA, the CDR3 is TGTGCCACCCAAAGTGGGGGGATCGGTGAGCAGTTCTTC.

The chain is built from TRBV30 and TRBJ1-1; the match to TRBD1 covers 8 bases. The CDR3 spans 15 residues. The germline gives CDR1 GTSNPN, CDR2 SVGIG (reference sequence). J was trimmed by 2 bases and V by 4 bases; bases with no gene match: 9. The CDR3 nucleotides read TGTGCCTGGACGAGGGCAGGGGGCTTAAACACTGAAGCTTTCTTT. The encoded protein is CAWTRAGGLNTEAFF.

The V gene is TRBV3-1 (or the pseudogene TRBV3-2), the J gene TRBJ1-5; tentative D call: TRBD1 (6 bases). V lost 1 base, J lost 3 bases, and 10 bases lay in between. The CDR3 has 15 residues. Germline CDR1 and CDR2: LGHDT and YNNKEL (reference sequence). The CDR3 reads CASSQGGGANQPQHF. The CDR3 nucleotides read TGTGCCAGCAGCCAAGGGGGGGGCGCCAATCAGCCCCAGCATTTT.

The V gene is TRBV7-2, the J gene TRBJ2-2, with TRBD1 matching over 8 bases. V trimming: 1 base; J trimming: 6 bases; junction bases outside the gene matches: 4. In germline, CDR1 is SGHTA, CDR2 FQGNSA. This CDR3 has 15 amino acids. Here the CDR3 reads CASSLVQGVAGELFF. The CDR3 region has the DNA TGTGCCAGCAGCTTAGTACAGGGGGTCGCCGGGGAGCTGTTTTTT.

This chain links TRBV4-1 with TRBJ1-3; no reliable D call. V was shortened by 8 bases and J by 8 bases, with 10 bases between the two germline ends. The CDR3 is made up of 11 amino acids. Per the germline V gene, CDR1 is MGHRA and CDR2 is YSYEKL. The CDR3 is CASRWGDTIYF. CDR3 DNA sequence: TGCGCCAGCCGTTGGGGAGACACCATATATTTT.

This chain's CDR3 is CAPSPRVGGGSQPQHF. As DNA, the CDR3 is TGCGCCCCCAGCCCCCGGGTAGGGGGGGGGAGCCAGCCCCAGCATTTT. The V call is TRBV4-1, the J call TRBJ1-5; TRBD1 might be the D (6 bases). The CDR3 consists of 16 residues. Looked up from germline, CDR1 is MGHRA and CDR2 is YSYEKL. Trimming cost V 11 bases and J 7 bases, with 27 bases left between them.

V usage is TRBV14 and J usage is TRBJ2-6; D is perhaps TRBD2 (5 bases). The germline gives CDR1 SGHDN, CDR2 FVKESK. The CDR3 totals 17 residues. V was trimmed by 4 bases and J by 1 base, leaving 14 bases between them. Here the CDR3 reads CASSLPRVFSGANVLTF. The CDR3 DNA reads as TGTGCCAGCAGCCTCCCGAGGGTGTTTTCTGGGGCCAACGTCCTGACTTTC.

The CDR3 is CASRQGGHGELFF. CDR3 sequence (DNA): TGTGCCAGCAGACAGGGGGGACACGGGGAGCTGTTTTTT. This chain links TRBV12-3 or TRBV12-4 with TRBJ2-2, with 8 bases lining up with TRBD1. Trimming at V came to 6 bases and at J to 7 bases, leaving 4 bases not matched to a gene. This CDR3 has 13 amino acids.

The chain has TRBV30 and TRBJ1-2; a possible D gene is TRBD1 (6 bases). The CDR3 contains 13 residues. V was clipped by 6 bases and J by 7 bases, with 18 bases between them. In germline, CDR1 is GTSNPN, CDR2 SVGIG (reference sequence). The CDR3 DNA follows: TGTGCCTGTAGCCCTAGGGGGACACCTGGCTACACCTTC. It yields the protein CACSPRGTPGYTF.

The chain has TRBV7-9 and TRBJ2-4, with D perhaps TRBD1 (6 bases). The germline gives CDR1 SEHNR, CDR2 FQNEAQ (reference sequence). The V and J ends lost 5 bases and 1 base respectively, with 12 bases between them. This CDR3 is 15 amino acids long. CDR3 nucleotides: TGTGCCAGCAGCCCATCGGGACATGCCAAAAACATTCAGTACTTC. It encodes CASSPSGHAKNIQYF.

This chain joins TRBV14 and TRBJ1-4; 9 nucleotides match TRBD1. The CDR3 runs to 17 residues. Germline V lookup: CDR1 SGHDN, CDR2 FVKESK. The V and J ends lost 0 bases and 3 bases, in that order; junction bases with no gene match: 5. CDR3 amino acids: CASSQDRRQGANEKLFF. In DNA, the CDR3 is TGTGCCAGCAGCCAAGATCGTCGACAGGGGGCTAATGAAAAACTGTTTTTT.

The V and J genes are TRBV7-6 and TRBJ2-3; D is possibly TRBD2 (7 bases). This CDR3 spans 16 amino acids. Trimming took 5 bases from V and 0 from J, leaving 15 bases between them. Per germline, CDR1 SGHVS and CDR2 FNYEAQ. The CDR3 nucleotides read TGTGCCAGCAGCCAGAGGGGGGGCGGGAGCACAGATACGCAGTATTTT. Its protein product is CASSQRGGGSTDTQYF. Full variable domain (missing parts from reference TRBV7-6 and TRBJ2-3): GAGVSQSPRYKVTKRGQDVALRCDPISGHVSLYWYRQALGQGPEFLTYFNYEAQQDKSGLPNDRFSAERPEGSISTLTIQRTEQRDSAMYRCASSQRGGGSTDTQYFGPGTRLTVL.

The chain combines TRBV6-6 with TRBJ2-1, with a tentative D call TRBD1 (5 bases). The CDR3 is 14 residues long. Germline V gives CDR1 MNHNY, CDR2 SVGAGI (reference sequence). Trimming removed 0 bases from V and 6 bases from J, with 9 bases in between. This chain's CDR3 is CASSYSAGINEQFF. DNA of the CDR3: TGTGCCAGCAGTTACTCTGCAGGGATCAATGAGCAGTTCTTC.

The V gene is TRBV4-1, the J gene TRBJ1-2; the D gene is possibly TRBD1 (5 bases). The CDR3 runs 16 residues. Germline V lookup: CDR1 MGHRA, CDR2 YSYEKL. V gave up 0 bases and J gave up 3 bases, with 14 bases separating them. The CDR3 DNA reads TGCGCCAGCAGCCAAGATCTACGGGGGGAGGACTATGGCTACACCTTC. Amino acid sequence: CASSQDLRGEDYGYTF.

This chain joins TRBV7-9 and TRBJ1-3; D is ambiguous. There are 17 residues in the CDR3. V lost 7 bases and J 1 base, leaving 20 bases between the germline ends. The V gene's germline CDR1 is SEHNR and CDR2 FQNEAQ (reference sequence). The CDR3 spells CASIEGSVHPSGNTIYF. CDR3 in DNA: TGTGCCAGCATCGAGGGAAGTGTACACCCTTCTGGAAACACCATATATTTT.

This clone appeared a single time. The V and J genes are TRBV6-5 and TRBJ1-1, with D uncertain. V was clipped by 6 bases and J by 1 base, with 9 bases between them. The CDR3 runs 13 residues. The germline V gene has CDR1 MNHEY and CDR2 SVGAGI. The CDR3 here is CASRQTRNTEAFF. CDR3 coding DNA: TGTGCCAGCAGACAGACACGGAACACTGAAGCTTTCTTT.

The chain recombines TRBV3-1 (or the pseudogene TRBV3-2) with TRBJ2-1; 7 bases line up with TRBD2. The V gene end was trimmed by 1 base and the J gene end by 3 bases; junction bases not matched to a gene: 0. CDR3 length equals 14 residues. The germline gives CDR1 LGHDT, CDR2 YNNKEL (reference sequence). The CDR3 DNA is TGTGCCAGCAGCCAAGGGGACTACTACAATGAGCAGTTCTTC. This gives the protein CASSQGDYYNEQFF.